This is a list of T cell receptor beta chains from one sample in a study of Ad26.COV2.S vaccination and SARS-CoV-2 variants. Sequenced by immunoSEQ multiplex PCR; TCRdb stores in-frame clones only, minus some. The top ten clones hold approximately 2.2% of a sample with 300,000 to 400,000 clones, around 81% of them seen once. The starting material was peripheral blood, obtained in a trial of Ad26.COV2.S vaccine versus placebo. The source of these receptors is a person aged 18-65 years who received the Ad26.COV2.S COVID-19 vaccine or a placebo. The CDR3 runs from the conserved cysteine through the conserved F or W.

v_call	j_call	cdr3_aa
TRBV28	TRBJ1-2	CASSLPRAGLEGGYGYTF
TRBV7-6	TRBJ1-6	CASSPQGGIINSPLHF
TRBV11-3	TRBJ2-5	CASSSRTSGGLETQYF
TRBV11-2	TRBJ2-5	CASSPERGSQETQYF
TRBV18	TRBJ2-1	CASSLEASSYNEQFF
TRBV7-8	TRBJ1-5	CASSLGRNQPQHF
TRBV9	TRBJ2-7	CASSTGQGPYEQYF
TRBV7-8	TRBJ1-1	CASSSTGDLEAFF
TRBV11-3	TRBJ2-3	CASSLGGGFTDTQYF
TRBV28	TRBJ1-2	CASSLGLAAGTAYGYTF
TRBV6-5	TRBJ1-5	CASVRQGLNQPQHF
TRBV2	TRBJ2-2	CASTGDQGGAGELFF
TRBV10-3	TRBJ1-1	CAITRDRANTEAFF
TRBV27	TRBJ2-5	CASSPRGFGETQYF
TRBV2	TRBJ1-4	CASTPAGRHEKLFF
TRBV5-1	TRBJ1-1	CASSQGGTSEAFF
TRBV24-1	TRBJ2-3	CATSDFGGGPTDTQYF
TRBV28	TRBJ1-6	CASSLPGKSPLHF
TRBV5-1	TRBJ2-5	CASSHPGQGSETQYF
TRBV10-1	TRBJ2-1	CASSHRESSYNEQFF
TRBV27	TRBJ1-3	CASSLTRLGNTIYF
TRBV25-1	TRBJ1-3	CASSEWGGSGNTIYF
TRBV5-1	TRBJ1-2	CASSQTWTGSYGYTF
TRBV4-1	TRBJ2-5	CASSPTGGNQETQYF
TRBV3-1/TRBV3-2	TRBJ2-3	CASSRSSGGSTDTQYF
TRBV28	TRBJ1-6	CASSSDHRTVSNSPLHF
TRBV5-1	TRBJ1-2	CASSLTPGQANYGYTF
TRBV7-2	TRBJ2-6	CASSPLFGVLTF
TRBV5-1	TRBJ2-5	CASSLGADQETQYF
TRBV4-1	TRBJ2-3	CASSHPLGPTDTQYF
TRBV5-1	TRBJ1-1	CASSPPSPTEAFF
TRBV6-5	TRBJ1-4	CASSYGRGQGREKLFF
TRBV3-1/TRBV3-2	TRBJ1-3	CASSLGNTIYF
TRBV7-8	TRBJ1-4	CASSLGGTGEKLFF
TRBV10-3	TRBJ1-1	CAITGQVGTEAFF
TRBV7-3	TRBJ1-1	CASSLTPPGRRATEAFF
TRBV14	TRBJ2-3	CASSQDPPVFSTDTQYF
TRBV19	TRBJ1-1	CASSISGMNTEAFF
TRBV6-1	TRBJ1-3	CASSDRVDSGNTIYF
TRBV6-5	TRBJ1-1	CASSRGPVGTEAFF
TRBV19	TRBJ2-1	CASSKPPGTPGNNEQFF
TRBV27	TRBJ2-1	CASSRTSGAGHEQFF
TRBV12-2	TRBJ1-4	CASRLECTPGGIEKLFF
TRBV6-5	TRBJ2-1	CASSVLAGAYNEQFF
TRBV9	TRBJ2-2	CASSVGQEIGELFF
TRBV18	TRBJ2-7	CASSPRGADSEQYF
TRBV19	TRBJ1-5	CASSIGRQYSNQPQHF
TRBV4-2	TRBJ1-2	CASSQETGAYGYTF
TRBV3-1/TRBV3-2	TRBJ1-1	CASSRTGGIAEAFF
TRBV28	TRBJ1-1	CASSTRLRGTDTEAFF
TRBV29-1	TRBJ2-3	CSAGPLTDTQYF